Only a few counts were recorded for the clone carrying this T cell receptor beta chain. Antigen: not known. The data stem from a study of blood T cells in healthy people across ages. Study-wide results and limits: Nothing was known about donor CMV status, and this possibly confounded expanded clonotype changes. There were more naive CD4+ cells and higher diversity in long-lived donors than in aged donors.

The extraction recovered at least 6 micrograms of total RNA per sample. A sample-barcoded 5' primer and a J-beta primer mix were used in a second PCR of roughly 7 to 11 cycles. Every sample gave at least 3 million paired-end reads containing CDR3. MiXCR, applied by TCRdb to the 5' RACE reads, yields one record per CDR3 protein. The data show more than 1 million distinct CDR3 sequences, with around 45% seen just once and 15% to 20% held by the top ten. This CDR3 has 15 residues. V shed 3 bases and J 6 bases; nucleotides not matched to a gene: 6. Per germline, CDR1 LNHNV and CDR2 YYDKDF (reference sequence).

The TCR was taken from a woman aged 55-75 years in good health. Sequenced material: blood. The V gene is TRBV15, the J gene TRBJ2-7; 12 bases match TRBD2. This CDR3 is CATSRETSGSFEQYF. The CDR3 nucleotides are TGTGCCACCAGCAGGGAGACTAGCGGGAGTTTCGAGCAGTACTTC.